This T cell receptor beta chain was documented in a study of radiotherapy plus CTLA-4 blockade in lung cancer (dated by TCRdb to between 2018 and 2020). As for the study more broadly: Among the enrolled patients, around 19% had an objective response, and about 29% reached disease control.

The CDR3, from cysteine to phenylalanine, totals 15 residues. CDR3 DNA is the only sequence kept; it has 45 bases, read in frame from the first base. Reading the germline V gene gives CDR1 SGHVS and CDR2 FQNEAQ. The V end gives up 6 bases and the J end 7 bases, leaving 9 bases in the junction not matched to a gene. The study tested focal radiation therapy combined with CTLA-4 blockade (ipilimumab) in patients with chemo-refractory metastatic non-small-cell lung cancer. On the study overall, not on this receptor specifically: After treatment with radiotherapy and ipilimumab, TCR clones that originated in tumors expanded in peripheral blood. Increased serum interferon-beta after radiation, together with early dynamic changes in blood T cell clones, were reported to be the strongest predictors of response.

The library was built by means of the immunoSEQ multiplex PCR assay. TCRdb obtained this table from immuneACCESS and retained in-frame rearrangements with V and J assigned. These tables miss some clones; where compared with another copy, unresolved V genes account for less than half of the shortfall, and the remainder is unexplained. This sample is represented by approximately 70,000 clones; 60% to 80% of them were singletons. Approximately 15% of the sample lies in the top ten. As concerns this clone: Its antigen remains undetermined. Base qualities are not recorded, but no much larger clone differs from it by a single base.

The starting material was peripheral blood, obtained from a patient treated with radiotherapy plus ipilimumab. The source is a human donor with non-small cell lung cancer whose response to radiotherapy plus ipilimumab could not be evaluated. Some clones in this sample may be carry-over from other donors' samples. Recombination joined TRBV7-8 with TRBJ1-2; 12 central nucleotides agree with TRBD1. The DNA sequence reads TGTGCCAGCAGGACGGGACAGGGGGCGTCTGGTGGCTACACCTTC. It encodes CASRTGQGASGGYTF.